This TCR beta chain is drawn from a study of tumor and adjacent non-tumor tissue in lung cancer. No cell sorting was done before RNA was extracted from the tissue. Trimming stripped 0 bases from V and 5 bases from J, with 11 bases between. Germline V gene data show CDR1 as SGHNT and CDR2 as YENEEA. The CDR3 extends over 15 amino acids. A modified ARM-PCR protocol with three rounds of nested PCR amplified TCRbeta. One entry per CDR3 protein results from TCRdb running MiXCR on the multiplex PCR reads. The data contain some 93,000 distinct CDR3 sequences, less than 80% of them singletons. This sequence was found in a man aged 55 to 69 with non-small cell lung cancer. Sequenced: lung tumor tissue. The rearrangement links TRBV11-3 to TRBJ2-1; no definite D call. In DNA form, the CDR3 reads TGTGCCAGCAGCTTAGATGTTTACCAAAACAATGAGCAGTTCTTC. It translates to CASSLDVYQNNEQFF.